This TCR beta chain originates from a study of blood T cell repertoires in COVID-19. Data came from immunoSEQ multiplex PCR; TCRdb stores just in-frame clones and leaves some out. The sample lists 350,000 or so clones; roughly nine tenths were seen once. This CDR3 has 14 residues. Trimming took 6 bases from V and 0 from J, leaving 11 bases between them. Germline values: CDR1 MDHEN, CDR2 SYDVKM. This clonotype was sampled from a woman in her fifties or sixties with COVID-19, enrolled during active disease. The sample was peripheral blood. The chain combines TRBV28 with TRBJ1-2, with no clear D. The CDR3 DNA reads TGTGCCAGCAGCGTAACCGGGACTAACTATGGCTACACCTTC. Its translation is CASSVTGTNYGYTF.